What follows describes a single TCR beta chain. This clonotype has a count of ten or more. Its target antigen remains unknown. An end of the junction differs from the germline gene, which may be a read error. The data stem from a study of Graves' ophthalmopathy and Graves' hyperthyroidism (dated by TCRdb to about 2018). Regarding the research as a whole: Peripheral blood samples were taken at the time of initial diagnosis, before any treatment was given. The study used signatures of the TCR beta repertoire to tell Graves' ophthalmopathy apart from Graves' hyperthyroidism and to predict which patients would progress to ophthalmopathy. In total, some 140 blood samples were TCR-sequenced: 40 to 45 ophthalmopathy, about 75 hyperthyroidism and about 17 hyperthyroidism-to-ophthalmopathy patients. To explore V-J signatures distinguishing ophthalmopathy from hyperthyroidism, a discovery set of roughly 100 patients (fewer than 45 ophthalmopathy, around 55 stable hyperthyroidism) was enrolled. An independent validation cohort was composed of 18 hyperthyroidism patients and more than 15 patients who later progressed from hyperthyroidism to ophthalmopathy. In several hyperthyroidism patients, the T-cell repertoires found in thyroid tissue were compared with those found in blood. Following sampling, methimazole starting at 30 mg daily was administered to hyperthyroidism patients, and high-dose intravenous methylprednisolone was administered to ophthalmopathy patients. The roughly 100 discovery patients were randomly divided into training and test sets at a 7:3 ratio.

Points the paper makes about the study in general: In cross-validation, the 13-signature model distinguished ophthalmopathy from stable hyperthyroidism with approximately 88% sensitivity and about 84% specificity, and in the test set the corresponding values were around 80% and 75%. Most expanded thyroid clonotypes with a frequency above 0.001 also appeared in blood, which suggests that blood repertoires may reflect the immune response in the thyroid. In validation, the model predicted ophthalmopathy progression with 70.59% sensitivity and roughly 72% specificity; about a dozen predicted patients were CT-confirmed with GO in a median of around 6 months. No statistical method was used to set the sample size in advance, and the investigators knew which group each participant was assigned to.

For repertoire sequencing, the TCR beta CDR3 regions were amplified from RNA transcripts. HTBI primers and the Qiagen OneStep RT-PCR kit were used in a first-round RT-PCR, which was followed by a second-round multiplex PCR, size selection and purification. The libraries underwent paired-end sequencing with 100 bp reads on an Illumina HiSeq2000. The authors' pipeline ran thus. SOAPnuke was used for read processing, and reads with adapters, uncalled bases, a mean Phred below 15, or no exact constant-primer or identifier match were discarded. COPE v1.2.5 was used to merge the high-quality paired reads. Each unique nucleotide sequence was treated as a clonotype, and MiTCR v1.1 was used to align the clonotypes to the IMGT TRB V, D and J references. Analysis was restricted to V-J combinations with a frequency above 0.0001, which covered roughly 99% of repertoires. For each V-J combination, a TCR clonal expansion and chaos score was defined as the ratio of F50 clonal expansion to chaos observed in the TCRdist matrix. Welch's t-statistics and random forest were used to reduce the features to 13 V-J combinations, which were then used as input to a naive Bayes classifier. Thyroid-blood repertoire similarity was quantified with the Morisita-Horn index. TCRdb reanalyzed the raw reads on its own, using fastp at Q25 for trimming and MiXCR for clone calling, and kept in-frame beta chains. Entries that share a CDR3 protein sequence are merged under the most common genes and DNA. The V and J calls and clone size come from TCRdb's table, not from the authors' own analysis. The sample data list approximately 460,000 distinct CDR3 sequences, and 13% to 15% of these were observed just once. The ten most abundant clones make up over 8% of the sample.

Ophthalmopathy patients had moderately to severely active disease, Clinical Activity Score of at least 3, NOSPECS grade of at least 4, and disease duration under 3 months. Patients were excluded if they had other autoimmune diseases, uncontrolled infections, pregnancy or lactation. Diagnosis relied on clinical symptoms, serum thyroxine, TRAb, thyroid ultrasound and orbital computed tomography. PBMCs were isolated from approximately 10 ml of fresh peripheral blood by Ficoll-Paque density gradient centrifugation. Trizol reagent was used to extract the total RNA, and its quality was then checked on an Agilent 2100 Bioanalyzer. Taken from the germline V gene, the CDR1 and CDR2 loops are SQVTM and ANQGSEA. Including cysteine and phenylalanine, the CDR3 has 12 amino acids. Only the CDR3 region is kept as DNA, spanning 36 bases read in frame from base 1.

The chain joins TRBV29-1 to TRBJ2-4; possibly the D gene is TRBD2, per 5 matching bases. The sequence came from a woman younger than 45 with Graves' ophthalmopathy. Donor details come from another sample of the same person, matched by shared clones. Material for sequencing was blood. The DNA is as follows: TGCAGCGTCGAGGGCCATCAAAACATTAAGTACTTC. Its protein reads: CSVEGHQNIKYF. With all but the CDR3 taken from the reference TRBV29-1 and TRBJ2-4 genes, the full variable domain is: SAVISQKPSRDICQRGTSLTIQCQVDSQVTMMFWYRQQPGQSLTLIATANQGSEATYESGFVIDKFPISRPNLTFSTLTVSNMSPEDSSIYLCSVEGHQNIKYFGAGTRLSVL.